This T cell receptor beta chain appears in the sequencing data of a study of T cell changes during pregnancy in multiple sclerosis (dated by TCRdb to between 2017 and 2020). About the study as a whole: In women with multiple sclerosis, the researchers looked at how the T cell repertoire shifted as pregnancy progressed.

On this clone: It has no known antigen specificity. No per-base quality is available; no much larger clone lies one base away.

Library prep was done by the immunoSEQ multiplex PCR assay. TCRdb took this table from immuneACCESS and kept in-frame rearrangements with V and J called. Such tables lack part of the clones; where checked against another copy, unresolved V genes explain under half of the gap, and the rest is unexplained. For this sample the table gives about 44,000 clones, of which roughly 89% were detected only once. Roughly 0.69% of the sample is held by the ten biggest clonotypes. Sequences LNHNV (CDR1) and YYDKDF (CDR2) are obtained from the germline V gene (reference sequence). Taken from cysteine to phenylalanine, the CDR3 has 17 residues. Solely the CDR3 DNA is kept, with 51 bases framed from the first base. The V end loses 0 bases and the J end loses 4 bases, and a stretch of 13 bases separates them.

This sample comprised CD4+ T cells from peripheral blood mononuclear cells, obtained in the first trimester of pregnancy. The chain uses TRBV15 and TRBJ2-6; the D region possibly corresponds to TRBD2 (6 bases align). This clonotype was obtained from a female donor with multiple sclerosis, enrolled in a pregnancy study. The DNA is as follows: TGTGCCACCAGCAGAGATCGATGGGCGGGAGGGGCCAACGTCCTGACTTTC. Its translation reads: CATSRDRWAGGANVLTF. Supplemented by the reference TRBV15 and TRBJ2-6 proteins around the CDR3, the complete variable domain is DAMVIQNPRYQVTQFGKPVTLSCSQTLNHNVMYWYQQKSSQAPKLLFHYYDKDFNNEADTPDNFQSRRPNTSFCFLDIRSPGLGDTAMYLCATSRDRWAGGANVLTFGAGSRLTVL.